This T cell receptor (beta chain) was captured in a study of T cell responses to AZD1222 COVID-19 vaccine. Study results and caveats: Nearly half of the spike-specific TCRs reportedly recognize variant regions that carry no mutations. The study identified only five or six AZD1222 recipients as seropositive at baseline. It was only after the peak T cell response that any repertoires were sampled.

Clones were sequenced by immunoSEQ multiplex PCR, and TCRdb holds only the in-frame ones, with some missing. The table lists about 150,000 clones, approximately 90% of them singletons, with approximately 2% in the top ten. The CDR3 runs to 14 residues. CDR1 is SGHRS, CDR2 YFSETQ, per germline. J gave up 3 bases and V 1 base, and 3 bases lay outside the gene matches. Concerning this clone itself: Antigen specificity is unknown.

The source was peripheral blood, collected 28 days after the second AZD1222 dose. This receptor was identified in an adult who received the AZD1222 COVID-19 vaccine. This chain joins TRBV5-1 and TRBJ2-5, with 7 nucleotides matching TRBD1. The CDR3 DNA is TGCGCCAGCAGCTTGACAGGGGATGAAGAGACCCAGTACTTC. Translation: CASSLTGDEETQYF. The full variable domain, completed using reference TRBV5-1 and TRBJ2-5, is KAGVTQTPRYLIKTRGQQVTLSCSPISGHRSVSWYQQTPGQGLQFLFEYFSETQRNKGNFPGRFSGRQFSNSRSEMNVSTLELGDSALYLCASSLTGDEETQYFGPGTRLLVL.